This T cell receptor beta chain was found in a study of T-cell reconstitution after alpha-beta-depleted transplantation in children. General observations from the study: The origin of alpha-beta T cells about two months after transplant was reportedly several hundred expanded graft clones.

This clonotype came up many times. The antigen is undetermined. The CDR3 totals 13 residues. The germline CDR1 and CDR2 sequences are SGHDT and YYEEEE. The junction had 5 bases not matched to a gene; V was cut back by 3 bases and J by 8 bases. Molecular barcoding with unique molecular identifiers was used for the TCRbeta library. TCRdb used MiXCR to reprocess the PCR reads, holding one entry per CDR3 protein. The sample lists about 32,000 distinct CDR3 sequences, approximately 7% occurring once. This specimen was peripheral blood, taken 60 days after TCRalphabeta/CD19-depleted stem cell transplant. This sequence originates from a child younger than two who had a stem cell transplant for acute myeloid leukemia, so the T cells may come from the graft donor. The chain joins TRBV5-6 to TRBJ1-2; 9 bases map to TRBD1. CDR3 nucleotide sequence: TGTGCCAGCAGCTCGGACAGGGGCAGGGGCTACACCTTC. Amino acids: CASSSDRGRGYTF.